These 23 T cell receptor beta chains originate from one sample sequenced in a study of CD8 T cells in Susac syndrome. Reverse transcription of about 0.45 to 1 ug RNA was performed with random hexamers. TCRdb processed the immunoSEQ multiplex PCR reads anew with MiXCR; each CDR3 protein has one entry. The sample records 150,000 to 200,000 distinct CDR3 sequences, approximately 93% being singletons. What was sequenced was CD4+ T cells from PBMCs. These receptors were obtained from a human donor with multiple sclerosis.

This clonotype was observed a single time. The genes are TRBV7-2 and TRBJ2-3, with 7 nucleotides matching TRBD2. This CDR3 has 14 residues. J was trimmed by 4 bases and V by 5 bases; bases with no gene match: 6. Germline CDR1 and CDR2: SGHTA and FQGNSA. In DNA, the CDR3 is TGTGCCAGCAGCGCGCGGACTAGTGCAGATACGCAGTATTTT. It translates to CASSARTSADTQYF. The complete variable domain, with remaining parts taken from reference TRBV7-2 and TRBJ2-3, reads GAGVSQSPSNKVTEKGKDVELRCDPISGHTALYWYRQSLGQGLEFLIYFQGNSAPDKSGLPSDRFSAERTGGSVSTLTIQRTQQEDSAVYLCASSARTSADTQYFGPGTRLTVL.

This clonotype was detected only once. This chain joins TRBV12-3 or TRBV12-4 and TRBJ2-5; no clear D gene. V lost 2 bases and J 2 bases, leaving 6 bases between the germline ends. This CDR3 contains 13 residues. The CDR3 sequence: CASSLQRQETQYF. The CDR3 bases are TGTGCCAGCAGTTTACAAAGACAAGAGACCCAGTACTTC.

This chain uses TRBV30 with TRBJ2-2, with 8 bases aligning to TRBD1. The CDR3 length is 15 residues. V trimming: 2 bases; J trimming: 5 bases; junction bases outside the gene matches: 7. Per the germline V gene, CDR1 is GTSNPN and CDR2 is SVGIG (reference sequence). The CDR3 nucleotides are TGTGCCTGGAGTAGGGGGACAGGCGTGACCGGGGAGCTGTTTTTT. Amino acid sequence: CAWSRGTGVTGELFF.

The genes are TRBV2 and TRBJ2-5; weak D call: TRBD2 (6 bases). Trimming left V 7 bases short and J 1 base short, with 13 bases between. This CDR3 is built from 14 residues. Germline V gene sequence: CDR1 SNHLY, CDR2 FYNNEI. The CDR3 bases are TGTGCCAGCACCGAGAGGGACTTCCAAGAGACCCAGTACTTC. Translating it yields CASTERDFQETQYF.

This clonotype was found once. The V gene is TRBV6-5, the J gene TRBJ2-3, with D possibly being TRBD1 (5 bases). V lost 3 bases to trimming and J lost 2 bases, with 9 bases between them. The CDR3 totals 14 residues. Per the germline V gene, CDR1 is MNHEY and CDR2 is SVGAGI. The CDR3 reads CASSYRGPTDTQYF. Written as DNA, the CDR3 is TGTGCCAGCAGTTATAGGGGTCCCACAGATACGCAGTATTTT.

The rearrangement links TRBV20-1 to TRBJ1-2; D perhaps matches TRBD1 (5 bases). CDR3 length: 13 amino acids. The germline V gene encodes CDR1 DFQATT and CDR2 SNEGSKA (reference sequence). CDR3 protein: CSTTETLNYGYTF. For the CDR3, the DNA is TGCAGCACGACAGAGACTCTTAACTATGGCTACACCTTC.

This clonotype was counted once. This chain connects TRBV6-1 to TRBJ1-3, with TRBD1 identical over 7 bases. J was trimmed by 8 bases and V by 2 bases; bases with no gene match: 6. Germline assignment: CDR1 MNHNS and CDR2 SASEGT. This CDR3 is built from 14 residues. CDR3 DNA sequence: TGTGCCAGCAGTGAATTTTCAGGGGGACACACCATATATTTT. Translated: CASSEFSGGHTIYF.

This clonotype was detected once. The J gene is TRBJ2-3, the V gene TRBV30; the D gene could be TRBD1 or TRBD2 (6 bases each). The CDR3 has 16 amino acids. The ends were cut back, 0 bases at V and 3 bases at J, with 16 bases in the middle. Per germline, CDR1 GTSNPN and CDR2 SVGIG (reference sequence). CDR3: CAWSVGGTSWTDTQYF. As DNA, the CDR3 is TGTGCCTGGAGTGTCGGAGGGACATCCTGGACAGATACGCAGTATTTT. Drawing the rest from reference TRBV30 and TRBJ2-3, the complete variable domain is SQTIHQWPATLVQPVGSPLSLECTVEGTSNPNLYWYRQAAGRGLQLLFYSVGIGQISSEVPQNLSASRPQDRQFILSSKKLLLSDSGFYLCAWSVGGTSWTDTQYFGPGTRLTVL.

The CDR3 reads CASSKRQANEKLFF. CDR3 bases: TGTGCCAGCAGTAAAAGACAGGCGAATGAAAAACTGTTTTTT. The chain has TRBV2 and TRBJ1-4; TRBD1 might be the D (6 bases). V lost 5 bases to trimming and J lost 5 bases, with 12 bases between them. CDR3 length: 14 residues. CDR1 is SNHLY and CDR2 is FYNNEI in the germline V gene.

V gene TRBV2 combines with J gene TRBJ2-7, with 7 bases fitting TRBD2. Germline CDR1 reads SNHLY; CDR2 reads FYNNEI. V lost 8 bases, J lost 4 bases, and 14 bases stayed unmatched. The CDR3 loop spans 15 amino acids. CDR3 in amino acids: CASLRRLLADYEQYF. The DNA for the CDR3 is TGTGCCAGCCTCAGACGGTTGCTAGCGGATTACGAGCAGTACTTC.

This sequence joins TRBV20-1 and TRBJ2-7; D is unclear. V shed 6 bases and J shed 8 bases, with 14 bases lying between them. CDR3 length: 11 residues. Germline loops: CDR1 DFQATT, CDR2 SNEGSKA (reference sequence). The CDR3 DNA sequence: TGCAGTGCCCCGGGCCCTCTCAAGCAGTACTTC. Protein product: CSAPGPLKQYF.

The chain recombines TRBV6-2 or TRBV6-3 with TRBJ1-4; D uncertain. CDR1 is MNHEY and CDR2 is SVGEGT in the germline V gene. The CDR3 is 15 residues long. The V end lost 4 bases, the J end lost 7 bases, and 16 bases lay between the germline ends. The CDR3 loop is CASSSRGRESEKLFF. DNA for the CDR3: TGTGCCAGCAGTTCGAGAGGGAGGGAGAGTGAAAAACTGTTTTTT.

The V call is TRBV28, the J call TRBJ2-7; TRBD1 matches 7 bases. The V gene's germline CDR1 is MDHEN and CDR2 SYDVKM. The CDR3 covers 16 residues. Losses at the gene ends were 4 bases for V and 6 bases for J; bases not matched to a gene: 15. The CDR3 region is CASSSPRQGIRREQYF. CDR3 coding DNA: TGTGCCAGCAGTTCTCCGAGACAGGGTATACGACGCGAGCAGTACTTC.

The genes are TRBV4-3 and TRBJ1-1; D remains unclear. V was trimmed by 0 bases and J by 1 base, leaving 6 bases between them. The CDR3 is 14 amino acids. Germline loops: CDR1 LGHNA, CDR2 YSLEER. CDR3 nucleotides: TGCGCCAGCAGCCAAGAGTTTGGGAACACTGAAGCTTTCTTT. This codes for CASSQEFGNTEAFF.

The gene calls are TRBV20-1 and TRBJ1-5; the D is unclear. The CDR3 has 14 residues. Trimming removed 6 bases from V and 0 bases from J, with 12 bases in between. CDR1 and CDR2 from the germline V gene are DFQATT and SNEGSKA (reference sequence). CDR3 residues: CSAPRSSSNQPQHF. The CDR3 DNA reads TGCAGTGCCCCCAGGTCGTCTAGCAATCAGCCCCAGCATTTT.

The chain is built from TRBV20-1 and TRBJ1-1; no clear D. Trimming took off 2 bases at V and 1 base at J, with 2 bases between the two ends. From germline, CDR1 is DFQATT and CDR2 SNEGSKA (reference sequence). CDR3 length: 11 amino acids. The CDR3: CSARKNTEAFF. As DNA, the CDR3 is TGCAGTGCTAGAAAGAACACTGAAGCTTTCTTT.

The chain uses TRBV18 and TRBJ2-7; 8 bases map to TRBD2. The germline gives CDR1 KGHSH, CDR2 LQKENI. The CDR3 length is 14 residues. The J segment lost 0 bases and the V segment lost 8 bases, leaving 6 bases of the junction unmatched. The CDR3 DNA follows: TGTGCCAGCAGTAGCGGGATGAGCTCCTACGAGCAGTACTTC. Encoded protein: CASSSGMSSYEQYF.

The chain uses TRBV6-2 or TRBV6-3 and TRBJ1-2; D might be TRBD1 (6 bases). CDR3 size: 14 residues. CDR1 is MNHEY, CDR2 SVGEGT, per germline. The V end lost 4 bases, the J end lost 0 bases, and 9 bases lay between the germline ends. The CDR3: CASSLQGSNYGYTF. CDR3 DNA sequence: TGTGCCAGCAGTTTGCAGGGGTCTAACTATGGCTACACCTTC.

The chain links TRBV28 to TRBJ2-2; the D is unclear. V lost 7 bases, J lost 4 bases, and 16 bases lay in between. The CDR3 sequence is 15 residues long. Germline values: CDR1 MDHEN, CDR2 SYDVKM. The CDR3 DNA reads TGTGCCAGCACTTTGGGCCGGGTCTTCACCGGGGAGCTGTTTTTT. Translating gives CASTLGRVFTGELFF.

The chain links TRBV12-5 to TRBJ2-1; 10 positions agree with TRBD2. Germline V CDR1 and CDR2: LGHNT, FRNRAP. This CDR3 is built from 14 residues. J gave up 8 bases and V 6 bases, and 7 bases lay outside the gene matches. The DNA of the CDR3 is TGTGCTAGTGGCAAAGCGGGAGGGCCGGATGAGCAGTTCTTC. Protein product: CASGKAGGPDEQFF.

The chain carries TRBV5-1 and TRBJ2-1; 9 bases are a match to TRBD2. J was trimmed by 6 bases and V by 4 bases; bases with no gene match: 14. Germline V gene sequence: CDR1 SGHRS, CDR2 YFSETQ. The CDR3 is 17 amino acids. The CDR3 DNA reads as TGCGCCAGCAGCCCCCGGGGTAGCGGGAGACGGGCCAATGAGCAGTTCTTC. This gives the protein CASSPRGSGRRANEQFF.

The V call is TRBV5-4, the J call TRBJ2-5; 9 bases are a match to TRBD1. CDR1 SGHNT and CDR2 YYREEE come from the germline V gene (reference sequence). The J segment lost 2 bases and the V segment lost 4 bases, leaving 9 bases of the junction unmatched. CDR3 length: 16 amino acids. Written as DNA, the CDR3 is TGTGCCAGCAGCCCCGGTTTGGGACAGGGACAAGAGACCCAGTACTTC. Translating it yields CASSPGLGQGQETQYF.

The V call is TRBV3-1, the J call TRBJ1-5; maybe TRBD1 (5 bases). CDR3 length: 13 amino acids. Germline CDR1 reads LGHDT; CDR2 reads YNNKEL (reference sequence). Trimming took 1 base from V and 5 from J, leaving 6 bases between them. This CDR3 is CASSQGGDQPQHF. The CDR3 nucleotides read TGTGCCAGCAGCCAAGGGGGGGATCAGCCCCAGCATTTT.